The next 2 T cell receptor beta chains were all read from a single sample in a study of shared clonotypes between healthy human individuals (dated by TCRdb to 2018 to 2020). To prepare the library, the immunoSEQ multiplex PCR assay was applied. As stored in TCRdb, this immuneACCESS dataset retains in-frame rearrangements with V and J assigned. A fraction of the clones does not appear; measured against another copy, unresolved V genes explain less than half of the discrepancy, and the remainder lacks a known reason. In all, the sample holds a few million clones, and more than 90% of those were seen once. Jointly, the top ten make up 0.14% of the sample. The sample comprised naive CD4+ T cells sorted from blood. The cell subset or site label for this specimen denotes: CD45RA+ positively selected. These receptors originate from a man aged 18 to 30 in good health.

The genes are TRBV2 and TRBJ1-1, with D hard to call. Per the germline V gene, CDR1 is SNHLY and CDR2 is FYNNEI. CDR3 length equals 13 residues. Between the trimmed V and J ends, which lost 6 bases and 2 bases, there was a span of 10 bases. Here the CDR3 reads CASRGPLNTEAFF. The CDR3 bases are TGTGCCAGCAGGGGTCCCCTTAACACTGAAGCTTTCTTT.

CDR3 residues: CASSYSGGGTNEQFF. Here the CDR3 DNA reads TGTGCCAGCAGTTACAGTGGAGGGGGCACCAATGAGCAGTTCTTC. V and J are TRBV6-5 and TRBJ2-1; D is perhaps TRBD1 (7 bases). The germline gives CDR1 MNHEY, CDR2 SVGAGI. V lost 2 bases, J lost 6 bases, and 14 bases lay in between. The length of the CDR3 is 15 residues.